The next 23 T cell receptor beta chains were all read from a single sample in a study of CD8 T cells in Susac syndrome. The RNA, about 0.45 to 1 ug, was put through reverse transcription using random hexamers. TCRdb fed the immunoSEQ multiplex PCR reads into MiXCR, producing one record per CDR3 protein. The data show fewer than 250,000 distinct CDR3 sequences, with about 90% seen just once and around 0.15% held by the top ten. Sequencing was done on a sample of CD8+ T cells from PBMCs. The receptors were gathered from a human donor with multiple sclerosis.

The V gene is TRBV12-3 or TRBV12-4, the J gene TRBJ1-3, with a weak D call TRBD1 (5 bases). Trimming left V 6 bases short and J 0 bases short, with 12 bases between. This CDR3 is 15 amino acids long. Written as DNA, the CDR3 is TGTGCCAGCAGGCCGTGGGGGGACTCTGGAAACACCATATATTTT. Its translation: CASRPWGDSGNTIYF.

The V gene is TRBV9, the J gene TRBJ1-1, with 11 nucleotides matching TRBD1. The germline V gene has CDR1 SGDLS and CDR2 YYNGEE. This CDR3 is 14 amino acids long. The V and J ends lost 7 bases and 4 bases, in that order; junction bases with no gene match: 6. This CDR3 reads CASGLGTGGTEAFF. CDR3 DNA sequence: TGTGCCAGCGGACTTGGGACAGGGGGCACTGAAGCTTTCTTT.

CDR3: CASSPLLAGAYEQYF. CDR3 DNA sequence: TGTGCCAGCAGTCCCTTGCTAGCGGGAGCCTACGAGCAGTACTTC. This chain joins TRBV27 and TRBJ2-7; 10 bases agree with TRBD2. This CDR3 comprises 15 residues. Germline CDR1 MNHEY, CDR2 SMNVEV (reference sequence). V trimming: 5 bases; J trimming: 2 bases; junction bases outside the gene matches: 6.

The chain uses TRBV7-9 and TRBJ2-7; D could derive from TRBD1 or TRBD2 (5 bases each). This CDR3 is built from 16 residues. Germline assignment: CDR1 SEHNR and CDR2 FQNEAQ (reference sequence). V was trimmed by 3 bases and J by 2 bases, leaving 17 bases between them. The CDR3 DNA sequence: TGTGCCAGCAGCTTTTCTACCGGGACCCAGGCCTACGAGCAGTACTTC. It translates to CASSFSTGTQAYEQYF.

J is TRBJ2-3 and V is TRBV7-9; 8 bases fit TRBD1. CDR1 is SEHNR, CDR2 FQNEAQ, per germline (reference sequence). The length of the CDR3 is 15 residues. V lost 5 bases and J lost 5; bases outside the gene matches: 9. As DNA, the CDR3 is TGTGCCAGCAGCCGTCTGACAGGGGAGGTAGATACGCAGTATTTT. Translated, it gives CASSRLTGEVDTQYF.

The J gene is TRBJ2-7, the V gene TRBV2, with 10 bases that match TRBD2. The J segment lost 5 bases and the V segment lost 7 bases, leaving 11 bases of the junction unmatched. Germline CDR1 is SNHLY and CDR2 is FYNNEI. CDR3 length: 15 residues. CDR3 sequence reads: CASTFPSSGGDEQYF. CDR3 bases: TGTGCCAGCACATTTCCCTCTAGCGGGGGTGACGAGCAGTACTTC. Complete variable domain (other parts from reference TRBV2 and TRBJ2-7): EPEVTQTPSHQVTQMGQEVILRCVPISNHLYFYWYRQILGQKVEFLVSFYNNEISEKSEIFDDQFSVERPDGSNFTLKIRSTKLEDSAMYFCASTFPSSGGDEQYFGPGTRLTVT.

This sequence joins TRBV13 and TRBJ1-1; 7 bases agree with TRBD1. The CDR3 loop spans 16 amino acids. Germline CDR1 PRHDT, CDR2 FYEKMQ (reference sequence). J was trimmed by 1 base and V by 4 bases; bases with no gene match: 9. DNA for the CDR3: TGTGCCAGCAGCTCCCGACAGGGAGAGGGGAACACTGAAGCTTTCTTT. This translates into CASSSRQGEGNTEAFF.

The chain is built from TRBV7-3 and TRBJ2-7; D uncertain. The CDR3 loop spans 13 amino acids. CDR1 SGHTA and CDR2 FQGTGA come from the germline V gene. Trimming left V 3 bases short and J 0 bases short, with 6 bases between. This chain's CDR3 is CASSFDRSYEQYF. CDR3 nucleotide sequence: TGTGCCAGCAGCTTCGACCGCTCCTACGAGCAGTACTTC.

The chain uses TRBV9 and TRBJ1-2; D might be TRBD1 (6 bases). CDR3 length: 16 amino acids. CDR1 SGDLS and CDR2 YYNGEE come from the germline V gene. Trimming took 3 bases from V and 1 from J, leaving 16 bases between them. The CDR3 region has the DNA TGTGCCAGCAGCGCTCGGGACAACGCCCTTAACTATGGCTACACCTTC. This codes for CASSARDNALNYGYTF.

V is TRBV13 and J is TRBJ1-2, with TRBD1 matching 7 bases. The CDR3 runs 14 residues. After removal of 7 bases from V and 9 bases from J, the junction contained 14 bases not matched to a gene. Germline loops: CDR1 PRHDT, CDR2 FYEKMQ (reference sequence). CDR3 protein: CASTSTGHTKRYTF. CDR3 DNA: TGTGCCAGCACCTCGACAGGGCATACGAAGCGCTACACCTTC.

This clonotype appeared a single time. The chain combines TRBV7-9 with TRBJ1-6; the match to TRBD1 covers 10 bases. V was pared by 1 base and J by 3 bases, with 6 bases of the junction left unmatched. Germline CDR1 is SEHNR and CDR2 is FQNEAQ (reference sequence). The CDR3 length is 18 residues. The CDR3 bases are TGTGCCAGCAGCTTAGATGCGACAGGGGGCGACTATAATTCACCCCTCCACTTT. As protein: CASSLDATGGDYNSPLHF.

The chain uses TRBV27 and TRBJ1-6, with TRBD1 as a possible D gene (5 bases). This CDR3 is built from 13 residues. Trimming cost V 2 bases and J 9 bases, with 8 bases left between them. The germline gives CDR1 MNHEY, CDR2 SMNVEV (reference sequence). The DNA of the CDR3 is TGTGCCAGCAGTTTACAGGGTGGTTCACCCCTCCACTTT. Amino acid sequence: CASSLQGGSPLHF.

The chain recombines TRBV20-1 with TRBJ1-5; perhaps TRBD1 as D (6 bases). Deletions cut 6 bases from V and 1 base from J, with 10 bases between. The CDR3 is 13 residues long. CDR1 and CDR2 from the germline V gene are DFQATT and SNEGSKA (reference sequence). The CDR3 DNA reads TGCAGTGCGAACGGACAGAGCAATCAGCCCCAGCATTTT. Amino acid sequence: CSANGQSNQPQHF.

This CDR3 reads CASSIVPGATLYGYTF. The CDR3 DNA reads as TGTGCCAGTAGTATTGTTCCGGGGGCCACCCTCTATGGCTACACCTTC. The V call is TRBV19, the J call TRBJ1-2; weak D call: TRBD1 (6 bases). CDR3 length equals 16 residues. Between the trimmed V and J ends, which lost 3 bases and 4 bases, there was a span of 18 bases. Germline V lookup: CDR1 LNHDA, CDR2 SQIVND (reference sequence).

The chain recombines TRBV12-3 or TRBV12-4 with TRBJ2-7; no clear D gene. The CDR3 consists of 13 residues. With 4 bases removed from V and 7 bases from J, the gap between germline ends came to 14 bases. The CDR3 reads CASSSISRQEQYF. The CDR3 nucleotides are TGTGCCAGCAGTTCCATCAGCCGACAAGAGCAGTACTTC.

The chain carries TRBV15 and TRBJ2-7; TRBD1 is a possible D gene (6 bases). V was clipped by 2 bases and J by 6 bases, with 11 bases between them. CDR1 is LNHNV and CDR2 is YYDKDF in the germline V gene (reference sequence). CDR3 length equals 13 residues. This CDR3 reads CATSRYRASEQYF. The CDR3 bases are TGTGCCACCAGCAGATACAGGGCTTCCGAGCAGTACTTC.

The V gene is TRBV7-2, the J gene TRBJ2-7; 9 bases are shared with TRBD2. Germline V CDR1 and CDR2: SGHTA, FQGNSA. Trimming removed 1 base from V and 4 bases from J; junction bases left unmatched: 5. This CDR3 region has 15 residues. CDR3 nucleotides: TGTGCCAGCAGCTTAGATCTAGCGGGAACTTACGAGCAGTACTTC. It codes for CASSLDLAGTYEQYF.

The rearrangement links TRBV19 to TRBJ1-5; 7 bases are a match to TRBD1. This CDR3 is 13 amino acids long. J gave up 6 bases and V 5 bases, and 4 bases lay outside the gene matches. Germline CDR1 LNHDA, CDR2 SQIVND (reference sequence). Here the CDR3 reads CASSDRVAQPQHF. The CDR3 region has the DNA TGTGCCAGTAGTGACAGGGTAGCTCAGCCCCAGCATTTT.

In its sample, this clonotype was seen once. This chain connects TRBV6-1 to TRBJ2-5; 13 bases line up with TRBD2. The germline V gene has CDR1 MNHNS and CDR2 SASEGT. V lost 4 bases and J lost 4; bases outside the gene matches: 3. This CDR3 comprises 15 residues. In DNA form, the CDR3 reads TGTGCCAGCAGTGTGCGACTAGCGGGGGGAGAGACCCAGTACTTC. Protein product: CASSVRLAGGETQYF.

The chain is built from TRBV6-5 and TRBJ2-6; D ambiguous. The CDR3 extends over 14 amino acids. The germline V gene encodes CDR1 MNHEY and CDR2 SVGAGI. V lost 7 bases to trimming and J lost 0 bases, with 7 bases between them. CDR3 DNA: TGTGCCAGCAAGGTGGACTCTGGGGCCAACGTCCTGACTTTC. Translation: CASKVDSGANVLTF.

V is TRBV3-1 and J is TRBJ2-5; TRBD2 matches at 8 bases. V trimming: 1 base; J trimming: 2 bases; junction bases outside the gene matches: 9. The CDR3 loop spans 17 amino acids. The germline V gene has CDR1 LGHDT and CDR2 YNNKEL (reference sequence). The CDR3 is CASSQADLAGRQETQYF. CDR3 nucleotide sequence: TGTGCCAGCAGCCAAGCCGATCTAGCGGGTCGGCAAGAGACCCAGTACTTC.

The rearrangement links TRBV7-9 to TRBJ1-4, with 8 nucleotides matching TRBD1. The CDR3 has 16 residues. Trimming took 2 bases from V and 2 from J; bases not matched to a gene: 4. In germline, CDR1 is SEHNR, CDR2 FQNEAQ (reference sequence). DNA of the CDR3: TGTGCCAGCAGCTTACCACGGACAGGGACTAATGAAAAACTGTTTTTT. Protein product: CASSLPRTGTNEKLFF.

This rearrangement joins TRBV29-1 to TRBJ1-2; D is unresolved. From germline, CDR1 is SQVTM and CDR2 ANQGSEA. Trimming cost V 5 bases and J 3 bases, with 4 bases left between them. The CDR3 extends over 10 amino acids. CDR3: CSVYYYGYTF. The CDR3 region has the DNA TGCAGCGTTTATTACTATGGCTACACCTTC.